This T cell receptor beta chain emerged from a study of regulatory T cells in long-lasting Graves disease. The time point here: newly diagnosed GD, antithyroid drugs for less than 3 months. From RNA extracted from PBMCs, the TCR library was made. The patients were enrolled through endocrinology in Xi'an, China. Investigators prepared the TCR beta libraries by applying iRepertoire HTBI primers and Arm-PCR of CDR3 regions. In the original analysis: Across samples, roughly 58 TRBV and 14 TRBJ segments were found. TCRdb independently ran MiXCR on the multiplex PCR reads; one entry per CDR3 protein. The V and J calls were not made by the authors but by TCRdb's processing. The sample holds about 500,000 distinct CDR3 sequences; about 16% are singletons and the top ten take 10% to 15%. The germline gives CDR1 KGHDR, CDR2 SFDVKD. The CDR3 runs 16 residues. V lost 4 bases and J lost 1; bases outside the gene matches: 6.

This clonotype appeared many times. The data also belong to a second study, concerning T cells in Graves' hyperthyroidism and ophthalmopathy. That work contributes: HTBI primers were the set used in a first-round RT-PCR of the TCR CDR3.

This sequence was found in a middle-aged man with Graves disease. The V gene is TRBV24-1, the J gene TRBJ2-3, with TRBD2 matching 8 bases. The sample in question was peripheral blood mononuclear cells (PBMCs), obtained at new diagnosis, from a patient treated with antithyroid drugs. CDR3 sequence reads: CATSDRTSGRTDTQYF. CDR3 bases: TGTGCCACCAGTGACCGTACTAGCGGTCGCACAGATACGCAGTATTTT.